Listed below are T cell receptor beta chains from one sample, sequenced in a study of cytomegalovirus exposure and HLA in healthy donors. Measured with immunoSEQ multiplex PCR; TCRdb has only the in-frame clones, and not every one. Of some 29,000 clones in the sample, 44% were seen once. Sequenced input: PBMCs. The receptors were sampled from a woman aged 50 to 65 in good health and CMV-seronegative. The CDR3 runs from the conserved cysteine through the conserved F or W. A D gene is named only where the DNA matches it firmly. Clone size is not always given. Where it is, it says once, few, many or a class for expanded clones.

- 15 TRBV11-1 - CASSSSLSGATEAFF
- 16 TRBV30 few CAWSFKRQGGVQPQHF
TRBD1 14 TRBV15 - CATSRGQGGTEAFF
TRBD1 16 TRBV4-2 few CASSQGGQGTYNEQFF
- 15 TRBV21-1 - CASSKKGGGRKTQYF
TRBD2 16 TRBV5-1 few CASSYIAGGLVDTQYF
- 15 TRBV19 - CASSPSGASTGELFF
- 11 TRBV21-1 - CASSSRRPQHF
TRBD2 16 TRBV7-3 - CASSSQGLAGGDEQFF
TRBD2 18 TRBV5-1 - CASSLRGTSGGRPDTQYF
TRBD2 18 TRBV9 - CASSVGASGRGDTGELFF
- 12 TRBV29-1 - CSVGEARETQYF
TRBD2 14 TRBV25-1 - CASAKAGGEGTQYF
TRBD2 15 TRBV9 - CASSPTSGSSYEQYF
- 15 TRBV2 - CASTSGEPGANVLTF
- 17 TRBV7-6 - CASSLGPSAAVTGELFF
TRBD2 15 TRBV5-4 - CASSLGPSGGGEQFF
- 13 TRBV7-2 - CASSRDLKNIQYF
- 14 TRBV6-1 - CASSEAPSRNIQYF
TRBD2 15 TRBV19 - CASHRGGGGTDTQYF
- 19 TRBV15 few CATSRVGEQGVLSSYEQYF
TRBD2 17 TRBV19 - CASSIPRTSARTDTQYF
- 15 TRBV28 - CASSPLRSGANVLTF
TRBD2 16 TRBV5-1 - CASSAASGGRRDTQYF
- 15 TRBV5-6 - CASSQQVRGADEQYF
TRBD1 12 TRBV27 - CASSPDDRELFF
- 17 TRBV18 few CASSLTSTTSGANVLTF
TRBD2 16 TRBV5-4 - CASSLPSGGSANEQFF
TRBD1 14 TRBV30 few CAWAHRGPRGGYTF
- 14 TRBV2 - CASRVGGGYNEQFF
TRBD2 13 TRBV19 - CATPGLNTGELFF
- 15 TRBV14 once CASSLPGHSNTEAFF
- 16 TRBV18 few CASSPAARPSSYEQYF
TRBD1 14 TRBV5-1 - CASSAGTEGTEAFF
- 16 TRBV5-1 few CASSLGTGTKNEKLFF
TRBD2 16 TRBV9 - CASSPRLAEYTGELFF
TRBD2 18 TRBV28 few CASRSPTSGRAYSYEQYF
- 15 TRBV9 few CASSVRAGSPETQYF
TRBD1 17 TRBV29-1 - CSVGGVVGAGGIYEQYF
TRBD1 14 TRBV6-5 few CASSYDRGVYEQYF
TRBD1 17 TRBV13 once CASSLGGQGLSNQPQHF